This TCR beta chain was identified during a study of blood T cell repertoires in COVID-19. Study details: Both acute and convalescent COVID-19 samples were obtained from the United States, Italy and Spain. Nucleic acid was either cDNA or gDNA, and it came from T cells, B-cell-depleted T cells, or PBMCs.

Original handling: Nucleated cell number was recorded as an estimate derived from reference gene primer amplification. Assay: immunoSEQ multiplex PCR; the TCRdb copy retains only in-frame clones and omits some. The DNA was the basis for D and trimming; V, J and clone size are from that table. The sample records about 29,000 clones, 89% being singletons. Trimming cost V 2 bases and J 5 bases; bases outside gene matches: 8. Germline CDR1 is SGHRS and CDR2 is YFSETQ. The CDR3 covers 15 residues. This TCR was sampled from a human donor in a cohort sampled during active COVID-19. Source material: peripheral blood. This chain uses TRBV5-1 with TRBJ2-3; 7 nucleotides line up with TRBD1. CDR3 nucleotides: TGCGCCAGCAGCTTCGGACAGGTAGTAGGAGATACGCAGTATTTT. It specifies CASSFGQVVGDTQYF.